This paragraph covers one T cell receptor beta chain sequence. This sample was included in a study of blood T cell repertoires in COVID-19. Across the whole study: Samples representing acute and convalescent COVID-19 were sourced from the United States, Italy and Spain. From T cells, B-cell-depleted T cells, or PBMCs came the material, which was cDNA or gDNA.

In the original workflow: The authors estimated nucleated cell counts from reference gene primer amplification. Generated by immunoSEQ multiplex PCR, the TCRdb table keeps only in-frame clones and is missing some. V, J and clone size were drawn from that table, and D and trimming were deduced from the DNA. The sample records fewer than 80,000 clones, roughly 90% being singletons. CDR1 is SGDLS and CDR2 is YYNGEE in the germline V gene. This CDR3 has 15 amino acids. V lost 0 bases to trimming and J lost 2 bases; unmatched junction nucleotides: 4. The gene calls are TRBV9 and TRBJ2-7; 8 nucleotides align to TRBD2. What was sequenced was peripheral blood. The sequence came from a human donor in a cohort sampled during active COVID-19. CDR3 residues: CASSVAGLETYEQYF. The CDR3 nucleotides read TGTGCCAGCAGCGTAGCGGGACTAGAGACCTACGAGCAGTACTTC. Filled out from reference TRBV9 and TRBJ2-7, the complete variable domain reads DSGVTQTPKHLITATGQRVTLRCSPRSGDLSVYWYQQSLDQGLQFLIQYYNGEERAKGNILERFSAQQFPDLHSELNLSSLELGDSALYFCASSVAGLETYEQYFGPGTRLTVT.